Included here is one T cell receptor beta chain sequence, with context. Its antigen remains undetermined. No quality values exist for individual bases; no much larger clone is one base distant. CD8 naive samples were CD45RO-negative cells positively selected for CCR7, giving a CD45RA+CCR7+ population that excluded TemRA cells. The donors were healthy, HIV-negative adults who had no recently reported acute infections or vaccinations. All donors were Caucasian adults living in Nashville, Tennessee, USA. After blood collection by leukapheresis, PBMCs were isolated using Ficoll-Histopaque density gradient centrifugation and then cryopreserved in the vapor phase of liquid nitrogen. Analytical flow cytometry was used to check the purity and quantity of every magnetically sorted T cell population. From each sorted fraction, genomic DNA was isolated and quantified by UV absorbance on a Nanodrop 2000c. This specimen comes from a study of shared clonotypes between healthy human individuals (dated by TCRdb to 2020 to 2022). Regarding the study in general: Three men and a couple of women, aged 18 to 49 years, made up the cohort. To estimate repertoire size and how much clonotypes are shared between individuals, the study performed deep sequencing of blood TCR repertoires from a few healthy adults. Different laboratories and diverse techniques were used to prepare libraries and sequence TCR repertoires, to increase sequencing depth and limit assay-specific biases. For each donor, CD4 naive and CD4 memory were each run on three plates, CD8 naive on two plates, and CD8 memory on one plate. Leukapheresis yielded between about 0.85 and 10 billion PBMCs per donor. What the study reported, not specific to this receptor: Sharing across several donors was observed for about 5% of naive CD4, 3% to 3.5% of naive CD8, 2% to 2.5% of memory CD4, and about 0.39% of memory CD8 clonotypes. Sampling was limited to blood, and TCR repertoires in tissue likely differ from TCR repertoires in blood. Estimated clonotype richness was generally larger for naive than for memory subsets. Even with the large sequencing depth, rarefaction of the sorted-subset datasets indicated that sequencing was incomplete. The small number of donors limited the genetic and exposure-history diversity represented. Higher generation probabilities were observed for clonotypes shared by all four sorted-subset donors than for non-shared clonotypes. Based on pairwise subsampling, the degree of clonotype sharing among donors was expected to be affected by sequencing depth.

V loses 4 bases, J loses 6 bases, and the germline ends lie 17 bases apart. The CDR3 spans 14 residues, from the cysteine through the phenylalanine. The kept DNA is CDR3 alone, 42 bases in frame from the first base. CDR1 and CDR2 (SGHTS, YDEGEE) derive from the germline V gene. TCR CDR3 regions were amplified from genomic DNA by multiplex PCR using the deep immunoSEQ assay. For each cell subset, the extracted genomic DNA was distributed evenly across all wells of several immunoSEQ 96-well plates, and each plate served as one replicate. For sorted subsets, roughly 190 ng of genomic DNA, equivalent to around 30,000 T cell genomes, went into each replicate PCR. The purified libraries were quantified using a Qubit 3.0 fluorometer, sized with a Bioanalyzer 2100, and then quantified again using the KAPA Library Quantification kit. Every immunoSEQ 96-well plate was sequenced on a separate single-read 150-cycle Illumina NextSeq 550 flow cell. The paper's data handling went like this. Because the immunoSEQ output held only junctional sequences and lacked quality scores, the filtering could not match the filtering applied to full-length reads. To assign V/J genes and CDR3, sequences were annotated using PyIR, a Python wrapper for IgBLAST v1.9, with IMGT germline references. Reads were filtered out if the reads had weak V/J assignments (E-value above 1e-6), no CDR3, stop codons, out-of-frame junctions, or ambiguous translated residues. V3J clonotypes were defined as sequences sharing the same inferred V gene, J gene, and CDR3 amino acid sequence. Percentage overlap between repertoires was computed as shared unique clonotypes divided by the size of the smaller repertoire. Repertoire richness was assessed with RTK rarefaction, the Chao1 estimator, and Recon v2.1 estimates of unobserved clonotypes. OLGA was used to compute generation probabilities for all TCRbeta clonotypes that the gDNA method yielded from a few donors. TCRdb holds this immuneACCESS table with in-frame rearrangements only. Some clones are missing; in checked studies, unresolved V genes explain under half, and the rest has no known cause. That table is the source of V, J and clone size, and D and trimming were worked out from the DNA. The sample records about 1,900,000 clones, 85% to 95% of which are singletons. The ten top clones hold roughly 1.2% of the sample.

The rearranged chain carries TRBV5-8 and TRBJ2-7; the D region may be TRBD1 or TRBD2, each matching 5 bases equally. Sequencing used naive CD8+ T cells sorted from blood. This specimen's cell subset or site label, per the study, means: CD45RA+CCR7+. The source of this sequence is a man aged 18 to 29 in good health. The CDR3 protein: CASSHPWAGSEQYF. The DNA sequence is as follows: TGTGCCAGCAGCCACCCTTGGGCAGGGAGCGAGCAGTACTTC.